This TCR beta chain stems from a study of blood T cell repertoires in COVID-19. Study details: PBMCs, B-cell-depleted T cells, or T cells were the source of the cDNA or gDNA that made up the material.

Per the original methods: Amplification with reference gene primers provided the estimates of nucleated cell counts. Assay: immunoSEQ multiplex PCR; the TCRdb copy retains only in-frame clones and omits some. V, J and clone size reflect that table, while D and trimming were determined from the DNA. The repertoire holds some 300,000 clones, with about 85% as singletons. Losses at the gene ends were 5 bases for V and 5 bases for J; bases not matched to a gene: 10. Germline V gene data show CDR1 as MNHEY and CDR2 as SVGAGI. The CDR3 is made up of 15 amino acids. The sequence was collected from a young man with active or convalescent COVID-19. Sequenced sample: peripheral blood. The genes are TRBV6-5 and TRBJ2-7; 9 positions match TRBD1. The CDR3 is CASSITGQGLHEQYF. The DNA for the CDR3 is TGTGCCAGCAGTATTACGGGACAGGGCCTTCACGAGCAGTACTTC.